What follows are 31 T cell receptor beta chains derived from one specimen sequenced in a study of blood T cells in healthy people across ages. Through a sample-barcoded 5' primer and a J-beta primer mix, a second PCR was run for roughly 6 to 11 cycles. TCRdb called the 5' RACE reads again in MiXCR, with one record for every CDR3 protein. Of about 1.4 million distinct CDR3 sequences in the sample, 59% are singletons; the top ten hold 5.5% to 8%. Sequenced sample: blood. The source of these receptors is a man between 18 and 29 years old in good health.

The chain combines TRBV20-1 with TRBJ2-7; 7 bases align to TRBD2. CDR1 is DFQATT, CDR2 SNEGSKA, per germline (reference sequence). V lost 7 bases, J lost 4 bases, and 7 bases stayed unmatched. This CDR3 spans 12 amino acids. CDR3 amino acids: CSGGGTVYEQYF. The CDR3 DNA reads TGCAGTGGGGGAGGGACGGTGTACGAGCAGTACTTC.

The gene calls are TRBV5-1 and TRBJ2-5; 9 nucleotides align to TRBD2. There are 16 residues in the CDR3. Germline CDR1 SGHRS, CDR2 YFSETQ. Unmatched junction bases numbered 15, after V lost 1 base and J lost 11 bases. The DNA of the CDR3 is TGCGCCAGCAGCTTGAGCGAGACTAGCGGCTACAATGAGCAGTACTTC. Amino acids: CASSLSETSGYNEQYF.

The V call is TRBV12-3 or TRBV12-4, the J call TRBJ1-1; D unresolved. CDR3 length: 13 residues. Trimming took off 6 bases at V and 2 bases at J, with 10 bases between the two ends. The CDR3: CASSSVLNTEAFF. CDR3 DNA: TGTGCCAGCAGCTCGGTCCTAAACACTGAAGCTTTCTTT.

This sequence joins TRBV20-1 and TRBJ2-7; 13 bases are a match to TRBD2. CDR1 DFQATT and CDR2 SNEGSKA come from the germline V gene (reference sequence). Trimming at V came to 2 bases and at J to 7 bases, leaving 23 bases not matched to a gene. This CDR3 region has 20 residues. CDR3 nucleotides: TGCAGTGCTAGACCAGGAAGACTAGCGGGAGGCTCCTGGCTCTACAATGAGCAGTACTTC. Translated, it gives CSARPGRLAGGSWLYNEQYF.

This clonotype came up a few times. The chain combines TRBV11-2 with TRBJ2-3; TRBD2 agrees at 8 bases. This CDR3 is built from 15 residues. V shed 1 base, J shed 8 bases, and the junction held 8 bases outside the gene matches. CDR1 is SGHAT and CDR2 is FQNNGV in the germline V gene. CDR3: CASSLVVAGGGTQYF. The DNA of the CDR3 is TGTGCCAGCAGCTTAGTAGTGGCGGGAGGCGGTACGCAGTATTTT.

This clonotype occurred once. The rearrangement uses TRBV2 and TRBJ1-5, with 9 bases lining up with TRBD1. J was trimmed by 7 bases and V by 4 bases; bases with no gene match: 5. Looked up from germline, CDR1 is SNHLY and CDR2 is FYNNEI. The CDR3 length is 14 residues. CDR3 in DNA: TGTGCCAGCAGTGCCACAGGGGGCTACCAGCCCCAGCATTTT. As protein: CASSATGGYQPQHF.

The chain joins TRBV9 to TRBJ2-1; D unresolved. The germline CDR1 and CDR2 sequences are SGDLS and YYNGEE. V lost 1 base and J 3 bases, leaving 5 bases between the germline ends. The CDR3 contains 13 residues. CDR3 residues: CASSVFGYNEQFF. CDR3 sequence (DNA): TGTGCCAGCAGCGTATTCGGCTACAATGAGCAGTTCTTC.

This clonotype was observed a handful of times. The chain links TRBV15 to TRBJ2-1, with a possible D match to TRBD1 (6 bases). CDR3 length equals 14 residues. Trimming shortened V by 5 bases and J by 4 bases, and 12 bases separated the two germline ends. CDR1 and CDR2 from the germline V gene are LNHNV and YYDKDF (reference sequence). This CDR3 reads CATSPGDHYNEQFF. Here the CDR3 DNA reads TGTGCCACCAGCCCAGGGGACCATTACAATGAGCAGTTCTTC.

The chain employs TRBV7-2 and TRBJ2-2; no reliable D call. This CDR3 has 12 residues. Trimming stripped 1 base from V and 8 bases from J, with 5 bases between. Germline V gene lookup returns CDR1 SGHTA and CDR2 FQGNSA. Here the CDR3 DNA reads TGTGCCAGCAGCTTAGTGTGGGGGGAGCTGTTTTTT. Protein product: CASSLVWGELFF.

This rearrangement joins TRBV29-1 to TRBJ1-1, with D unresolved. Germline lookup yields CDR1 SQVTM and CDR2 ANQGSEA. V was cut by 4 bases and J by 1 base, with 13 bases left in between. CDR3 length: 14 amino acids. CDR3 amino acids: CSVAWQAKNTEAFF. The CDR3 bases are TGCAGCGTTGCCTGGCAGGCCAAGAACACTGAAGCTTTCTTT.

The chain carries TRBV25-1 and TRBJ2-5; D remains ambiguous. Germline V lookup: CDR1 MGHDK, CDR2 SYGVNS. The CDR3 contains 13 residues. V was cut by 5 bases and J by 5 bases, with 12 bases left in between. Here the CDR3 reads CASSKGTWETQYF. CDR3 DNA sequence: TGTGCCAGCAGTAAGGGAACATGGGAGACCCAGTACTTC.

In this sample, this clonotype turned up once. This rearrangement joins TRBV20-1 to TRBJ2-7; 7 bases match TRBD1. With 0 bases clipped from V and 3 bases from J, the junction kept 5 bases outside the gene matches. Germline loops: CDR1 DFQATT, CDR2 SNEGSKA (reference sequence). This CDR3 spans 14 amino acids. CDR3 protein: CSARDFQGDYEQYF. The CDR3 DNA reads as TGCAGTGCTAGAGATTTCCAGGGGGACTACGAGCAGTACTTC.

This chain connects TRBV20-1 to TRBJ1-4; the match to TRBD1 covers 8 bases. The germline V gene encodes CDR1 DFQATT and CDR2 SNEGSKA (reference sequence). There are 15 residues in the CDR3. J gave up 4 bases and V 0 bases, and 4 bases lay outside the gene matches. Written as DNA, the CDR3 is TGCAGTGCTAGAGATCAGGGACAGGTTAATGAAAAACTGTTTTTT. It codes for CSARDQGQVNEKLFF.

The chain joins TRBV28 to TRBJ2-7; D remains unclear. Trimming removed 5 bases at V and 3 bases at J, with 17 bases between. Germline V lookup: CDR1 MDHEN, CDR2 SYDVKM. The CDR3 is 15 residues long. The CDR3 protein is CASSPLRTDSYEQYF. CDR3 coding DNA: TGTGCCAGCAGTCCCCTCCGGACGGATAGCTACGAGCAGTACTTC. Combining the CDR3 with reference TRBV28 and TRBJ2-7 gives the whole variable domain DVKVTQSSRYLVKRTGEKVFLECVQDMDHENMFWYRQDPGLGLRLIYFSYDVKMKEKGDIPEGYSVSREKKERFSLILESASTNQTSMYLCASSPLRTDSYEQYFGPGTRLTVT.

The chain combines TRBV7-2 with TRBJ2-2, with 11 nucleotides matching TRBD2. The CDR3 spans 17 residues. V lost 5 bases to trimming and J lost 1 base; unmatched junction nucleotides: 6. Germline assignment: CDR1 SGHTA and CDR2 FQGNSA. CDR3 amino acids: CASSDSGLAGNTGELFF. The CDR3 DNA is TGTGCCAGCAGCGATTCAGGACTAGCGGGGAACACCGGGGAGCTGTTTTTT.

This clonotype was observed a few times. The rearrangement uses TRBV7-9 and TRBJ2-7; D gene ambiguous. The CDR3 spans 14 residues. Trimming removed 3 bases at V and 0 bases at J, with 9 bases between. CDR1 SEHNR and CDR2 FQNEAQ come from the germline V gene (reference sequence). The CDR3 DNA is TGTGCCAGCAGCTTTGTGAGTAACTCCTACGAGCAGTACTTC. Protein sequence: CASSFVSNSYEQYF.

The gene calls are TRBV5-4 and TRBJ1-2; TRBD1 matches at 11 bases. V was clipped by 3 bases and J by 5 bases; unmatched bases: 9. The CDR3 contains 16 residues. Germline V gene lookup returns CDR1 SGHNT and CDR2 YYREEE (reference sequence). CDR3 protein: CASSSGTGGISYGYTF. The CDR3, as DNA: TGTGCCAGCAGCTCCGGGACAGGGGGGATTAGTTATGGCTACACCTTC.

A single count supports this clonotype. The rearrangement joins TRBV3-1 to TRBJ1-2, with a weak D call TRBD1 (5 bases). Trimming cost V 4 bases and J 4 bases, with 10 bases left between them. Germline CDR1 is LGHDT and CDR2 is YNNKEL (reference sequence). The CDR3 length is 13 residues. The CDR3 nucleotides are TGTGCCAGCAGCCTCAGGGCAGCCTATGGCTACACCTTC. Translating it yields CASSLRAAYGYTF.

The rearrangement uses TRBV4-1 and TRBJ2-2; D remains ambiguous. With 1 base removed from V and 5 bases from J, the gap between germline ends came to 8 bases. CDR3 length: 14 residues. Germline loops: CDR1 MGHRA, CDR2 YSYEKL. The CDR3 sequence: CASSQVTLTGELFF. CDR3 coding DNA: TGCGCCAGCAGCCAAGTGACCTTAACCGGGGAGCTGTTTTTT.

This sequence joins TRBV9 and TRBJ2-1; 9 bases agree with TRBD2. The CDR3 runs to 16 residues. CDR1 is SGDLS and CDR2 is YYNGEE in the germline V gene. V gave up 0 bases and J gave up 2 bases; unmatched junction bases: 3. CDR3: CASSVVSSGTYNEQFF. In DNA, the CDR3 is TGTGCCAGCAGCGTAGTGTCTAGCGGGACCTACAATGAGCAGTTCTTC.

The chain uses TRBV3-1 and TRBJ2-3, with 9 bases fitting TRBD2. The CDR3 loop spans 16 amino acids. V trimming: 0 bases; J trimming: 1 base; junction bases outside the gene matches: 2. Germline V gene sequence: CDR1 LGHDT, CDR2 YNNKEL (reference sequence). CDR3 coding DNA: TGTGCCAGCAGCCAAGATTCTAGCGGGGGCACAGATACGCAGTATTTT. The encoded protein is CASSQDSSGGTDTQYF.

This clonotype was recorded only once. This chain uses TRBV7-9 with TRBJ2-5, with 7 positions matching TRBD1. The CDR3 is 11 amino acids. CDR1 and CDR2 (germline): SEHNR, FQNEAQ (reference sequence). V trimming: 11 bases; J trimming: 4 bases; junction bases outside the gene matches: 4. In nucleotides, the CDR3 is TGTGCCTACAACAGGGGAGAGACCCAGTACTTC. It encodes CAYNRGETQYF.

The chain carries TRBV12-3 or TRBV12-4 and TRBJ2-3; the D is unclear. V was shortened by 2 bases and J by 5 bases, with 14 bases between the two germline ends. This CDR3 region has 15 residues. The CDR3 sequence is CASSLRSWSEDTQYF. The CDR3 DNA follows: TGTGCCAGCAGTTTACGGTCTTGGTCCGAAGATACGCAGTATTTT.

In this sample, this clonotype turned up once. This chain links TRBV11-2 with TRBJ2-5, with 8 nucleotides matching TRBD2. Germline values: CDR1 SGHAT, CDR2 FQNNGV. The CDR3 sequence is 15 residues long. J lost 5 bases, V lost 4 bases, and 9 bases had no gene match. In DNA, the CDR3 is TGTGCCAGCAGCTCAACGGGGGGGCCGCGGGAGACCCAGTACTTC. The encoded protein is CASSSTGGPRETQYF.

The rearrangement links TRBV5-8 to TRBJ2-5; 10 nucleotides align to TRBD2. The CDR3 extends over 20 amino acids. Germline values: CDR1 SGHTS, CDR2 YDEGEE. The CDR3 loop is CTTTRGFGLAGVFWQETQYF. In DNA, the CDR3 is TGTACCACCACAAGGGGTTTTGGTCTAGCGGGAGTGTTTTGGCAAGAGACCCAGTACTTC.

This sequence joins TRBV13 and TRBJ2-1; a weak D match, TRBD2 (7 bases). In germline, CDR1 is PRHDT, CDR2 FYEKMQ (reference sequence). V was pared by 1 base and J by 6 bases, with 13 bases between. This CDR3 has 15 residues. CDR3 nucleotides: TGTGCCAGCAGCTTAGTAGGGGGGGGAGGCAATGAGCAGTTCTTC. Protein: CASSLVGGGGNEQFF.

The rearrangement uses TRBV27 and TRBJ2-7; 7 nucleotides line up with TRBD2. The germline CDR1 and CDR2 sequences are MNHEY and SMNVEV (reference sequence). The V and J ends lost 6 bases and 1 base, in that order; junction bases with no gene match: 12. The CDR3 consists of 16 residues. The CDR3 here is CASSDLLGGWSYEQYF. In DNA form, the CDR3 reads TGTGCCAGCAGCGACCTGTTGGGGGGGTGGTCCTACGAGCAGTACTTC.

This sequence joins TRBV10-3 and TRBJ1-6; D not resolved. The ends were cut back, 4 bases at V and 7 bases at J, with 11 bases in the middle. The CDR3 totals 14 residues. CDR1 and CDR2 from the germline V gene are ENHRY and SYGVKD. This CDR3 is CAISGQPPNSPLHF. Written as DNA, the CDR3 is TGTGCCATCAGTGGGCAACCCCCGAATTCACCCCTCCACTTT.

The chain has TRBV7-9 and TRBJ1-4; 12 bases line up with TRBD1. This CDR3 has 16 amino acids. Germline CDR1 is SEHNR and CDR2 is FQNEAQ (reference sequence). Trimming took 5 bases from V and 7 from J; bases not matched to a gene: 8. DNA of the CDR3: TGTGCCAGCAGCCCGAAGGGGGACAGGGGGCCTGAAAAACTGTTTTTT. The encoded protein is CASSPKGDRGPEKLFF.

V and J are TRBV29-1 and TRBJ2-5; a weak D match, TRBD2 (6 bases). V was pared by 1 base and J by 5 bases, with 20 bases between. This CDR3 contains 16 residues. Germline CDR1 SQVTM, CDR2 ANQGSEA. The chain's CDR3 is CSVEAPLFGSYETQYF. CDR3 nucleotide sequence: TGCAGCGTTGAAGCCCCCTTATTCGGGAGTTATGAGACCCAGTACTTC.

The chain combines TRBV3-1 with TRBJ1-4; 10 nucleotides agree with TRBD1. Per germline, CDR1 LGHDT and CDR2 YNNKEL (reference sequence). Trimming at V came to 3 bases and at J to 7 bases, leaving 5 bases not matched to a gene. The CDR3 is 15 amino acids. The CDR3 DNA follows: TGTGCCAGCAGCCAGTCCGGGACAGGGGCTGAAAAACTGTTTTTT. Protein: CASSQSGTGAEKLFF.